Below are 27 T cell receptor beta chains sequenced from a single sample in a study of T cell responses to AZD1222 COVID-19 vaccine. Data came from immunoSEQ multiplex PCR; TCRdb stores just in-frame clones and leaves some out. The sample gives roughly 260,000 clones, approximately 93% of which show up once; 0.5% to 0.7% is in the top ten. The sample consisted of peripheral blood, taken on day 0 of AZD1222 vaccination. These receptors were taken from an adult in good health.

J is TRBJ2-7 and V is TRBV3-1 (or the pseudogene TRBV3-2); 7 nucleotides match TRBD2. The germline V gene has CDR1 LGHDT and CDR2 YNNKEL (reference sequence). This CDR3 contains 15 residues. V trimming: 4 bases; J trimming: 7 bases; junction bases outside the gene matches: 13. As DNA, the CDR3 is TGTGCCAGCAGCCCCCCCGGGGGGACCTCTCGGGAGCAGTACTTC. The encoded protein is CASSPPGGTSREQYF.

The chain employs TRBV5-4 and TRBJ2-1, with D unclear. The CDR3 has 13 residues. The V gene's germline CDR1 is SGHNT and CDR2 YYREEE (reference sequence). V dropped 0 bases and J dropped 1 base, with 2 bases sitting between them. The CDR3 DNA is TGTGCCAGCAGCTTGGTTTCCTACAATGAGCAGTTCTTC. This encodes CASSLVSYNEQFF.

The CDR3 region has the DNA TGTGCCAGCAGCTATGACACTACGGCGCGGGAGGTGACAGATACGCAGTATTTT. Amino acids: CASSYDTTAREVTDTQYF. The chain uses TRBV6-2 or TRBV6-3 and TRBJ2-3; 8 positions agree with TRBD2. CDR3 length: 18 residues. After removal of 6 bases from V and 3 bases from J, the junction contained 17 bases not matched to a gene. CDR1 and CDR2 (germline): MNHEY, SVGEGT.

This rearrangement joins TRBV5-1 to TRBJ2-5, with 7 bases aligning to TRBD2. Germline loops: CDR1 SGHRS, CDR2 YFSETQ. The CDR3 is 14 amino acids. J lost 2 bases, V lost 3 bases, and 4 bases had no gene match. The CDR3 loop reads CASSSLAEQETQYF. CDR3 nucleotide sequence: TGCGCCAGCAGCTCGCTAGCGGAGCAAGAGACCCAGTACTTC.

This rearrangement joins TRBV7-9 to TRBJ1-2; D unresolved. Germline CDR1 reads SEHNR; CDR2 reads FQNEAQ (reference sequence). Trimming removed 1 base from V and 1 base from J, with 13 bases in between. This CDR3 is built from 16 residues. The CDR3 reads CASSLGSSEDNYGYTF. The CDR3 nucleotides read TGTGCCAGCAGCTTAGGGTCCAGCGAAGATAACTATGGCTACACCTTC.

The J gene is TRBJ2-1, the V gene TRBV7-2; a possible D gene is TRBD2 (7 bases). Germline CDR1 SGHTA, CDR2 FQGNSA. The CDR3 has 13 amino acids. V gave up 7 bases and J gave up 8 bases, with 15 bases separating them. DNA of the CDR3: TGTGCCAGCACCAGGGGAGGGGAGCATGAGCAGTTCTTC. This translates into CASTRGGEHEQFF.

In its sample, this clone was seen once. The chain joins TRBV6-4 to TRBJ2-1, with TRBD2 matching 9 bases. This CDR3 spans 19 amino acids. The germline V gene has CDR1 MRHNA and CDR2 SNTAGT. With V trimmed by 7 bases and J by 0 bases, 16 bases remained unmatched. Written as DNA, the CDR3 is TGTGCCAGCACCTGGGGGGAGCTAGCGGGACGGAGCTCCTACAATGAGCAGTTCTTC. Its translation is CASTWGELAGRSSYNEQFF.

This chain connects TRBV9 to TRBJ1-2; D remains ambiguous. The CDR3 totals 15 residues. V lost 0 bases and J 0 bases, leaving 9 bases between the germline ends. CDR1 SGDLS and CDR2 YYNGEE come from the germline V gene. The CDR3 DNA sequence: TGTGCCAGCAGCGTAGGATCGGAGCCTAACTATGGCTACACCTTC. Translating it yields CASSVGSEPNYGYTF.

The chain employs TRBV3-1 (or the pseudogene TRBV3-2) and TRBJ2-7; TRBD1 agrees at 9 bases. V shed 5 bases, J shed 4 bases, and the junction held 9 bases outside the gene matches. The germline CDR1 and CDR2 sequences are LGHDT and YNNKEL (reference sequence). The CDR3 covers 15 residues. CDR3: CASSGRDRDIYEQYF. The CDR3, as DNA: TGTGCCAGCAGCGGCCGGGACAGGGATATTTACGAGCAGTACTTC.

The rearrangement links TRBV28 to TRBJ1-1, with D tentatively TRBD1 (6 bases). CDR1 is MDHEN and CDR2 is SYDVKM in the germline V gene. V was cut by 4 bases and J by 5 bases, with 8 bases left in between. This CDR3 region has 12 residues. The CDR3 DNA is TGTGCCAGCAGTTGGGGGGCTACTGAAGCTTTCTTT. It encodes CASSWGATEAFF.

This CDR3 reads CASSLAGLMGNTEAFF. CDR3 DNA sequence: TGTGCCAGCAGCTTGGCAGGGTTAATGGGGAACACTGAAGCTTTCTTT. This sequence joins TRBV5-5 and TRBJ1-1, with D perhaps TRBD1 (5 bases). This CDR3 contains 16 residues. Germline lookup yields CDR1 SGHKS and CDR2 YYEKEE (reference sequence). V was shortened by 0 bases and J by 1 base, with 13 bases between the two germline ends.

The chain carries TRBV2 and TRBJ2-7, with 11 bases identical to TRBD2. The CDR3 is 13 residues long. Trimming cost V 7 bases and J 5 bases; bases outside gene matches: 4. Germline-derived CDR1 and CDR2 are SNHLY and FYNNEI. CDR3 region: CASIWTSGHEQYF. CDR3 nucleotides: TGTGCCAGCATTTGGACTAGCGGGCACGAGCAGTACTTC.

This sequence joins TRBV11-2 and TRBJ2-7; 7 nucleotides line up with TRBD1. Germline V lookup: CDR1 SGHAT, CDR2 FQNNGV. The CDR3 runs 14 residues. The V segment lost 4 bases and the J segment 5 bases; nucleotides outside the gene matches: 8. The CDR3 nucleotides are TGTGCCAGCAGCTCCCGACAGGGTGGCCACGAGCAGTACTTC. It specifies CASSSRQGGHEQYF.

V usage is TRBV4-3 and J usage is TRBJ2-7, with TRBD2 matching over 9 bases. CDR3 size: 17 residues. The J segment lost 0 bases and the V segment lost 1 base, leaving 7 bases of the junction unmatched. Germline loops: CDR1 LGHNA, CDR2 YSLEER. CDR3 sequence: CASSQGPSGASSYEQYF. CDR3 nucleotides: TGCGCCAGCAGCCAAGGACCTAGCGGGGCGAGCTCCTACGAGCAGTACTTC.

This clone was counted a single time. The genes are TRBV28 and TRBJ2-1; TRBD1 matches at 8 bases. V lost 4 bases and J lost 9; bases outside the gene matches: 2. The CDR3 runs to 12 residues. Germline assignment: CDR1 MDHEN and CDR2 SYDVKM. The CDR3 region has the DNA TGTGCCAGCAGTTCAGGGGGCTTTGAGCAGTTCTTC. Protein: CASSSGGFEQFF.

The chain links TRBV15 to TRBJ2-7; no clear D gene. V was trimmed by 1 base and J by 7 bases, leaving 17 bases between them. The CDR3 sequence is 15 residues long. The V gene's germline CDR1 is LNHNV and CDR2 YYDKDF (reference sequence). CDR3 nucleotide sequence: TGTGCCACCAGCAGAGGCGCGACGGCCGGTTATGAGCAGTACTTC. Protein product: CATSRGATAGYEQYF.

This sequence joins TRBV7-9 and TRBJ2-7; D is unresolved. CDR1 SEHNR and CDR2 FQNEAQ come from the germline V gene (reference sequence). This CDR3 is 12 amino acids long. V was shortened by 5 bases and J by 3 bases, with 8 bases between the two germline ends. The CDR3, as DNA: TGTGCCAGCAGCGTCCTCGGCTACGAGCAGTACTTC. It codes for CASSVLGYEQYF. The full variable domain, completed using reference TRBV7-9 and TRBJ2-7, is DTGVSQNPRHKITKRGQNVTFRCDPISEHNRLYWYRQTLGQGPEFLTYFQNEAQLEKSRLLSDRFSAERPKGSFSTLEIQRTEQGDSAMYLCASSVLGYEQYFGPGTRLTVT.

V gene TRBV7-2 combines with J gene TRBJ2-7; 9 bases are shared with TRBD2. Looked up from germline, CDR1 is SGHTA and CDR2 is FQGNSA. This CDR3 region has 15 residues. The V segment lost 5 bases and the J segment 0 bases; nucleotides outside the gene matches: 5. The CDR3 DNA reads as TGTGCCAGCAGCCGTAGCGGGAGCCGCTCCTACGAGCAGTACTTC. Protein product: CASSRSGSRSYEQYF. Together with reference TRBV7-2 and TRBJ2-7, the CDR3 gives the full variable domain: GAGVSQSPSNKVTEKGKDVELRCDPISGHTALYWYRQSLGQGLEFLIYFQGNSAPDKSGLPSDRFSAERTGGSVSTLTIQRTQQEDSAVYLCASSRSGSRSYEQYFGPGTRLTVT.

As to this clone: This same CDR3 is encoded by further DNA sequences in the sample. The V call is TRBV19, the J call TRBJ2-1, with 8 bases aligning to TRBD1. Germline CDR1 reads LNHDA; CDR2 reads SQIVND (reference sequence). After removal of 2 bases from V and 2 bases from J, the junction contained 2 bases not matched to a gene. This CDR3 has 15 residues. In nucleotides, the CDR3 is TGTGCCAGTAGTATATCAGGGGGCACCTACAATGAGCAGTTCTTC. Translating it yields CASSISGGTYNEQFF.

This clone has only one observation. The chain is built from TRBV4-3 and TRBJ1-5; no firm D call. The V end was cut by 0 bases, the J end by 5 bases, with 11 bases between. Germline values: CDR1 LGHNA, CDR2 YSLEER. The CDR3 has 15 amino acids. CDR3 region: CASSQDYGSHQPQHF. The CDR3 DNA reads TGCGCCAGCAGCCAAGATTACGGTTCTCATCAGCCCCAGCATTTT.

The chain recombines TRBV2 with TRBJ2-4; D is possibly TRBD1 (5 bases). The germline V gene encodes CDR1 SNHLY and CDR2 FYNNEI. Trimming took 6 bases from V and 1 from J, leaving 7 bases between them. This CDR3 comprises 13 residues. CDR3 nucleotides: TGTGCCAGCAGGGGGCTCGCCAAAAACATTCAGTACTTC. It yields the protein CASRGLAKNIQYF. The full variable domain, with the rest looked up from reference TRBV2 and TRBJ2-4, is EPEVTQTPSHQVTQMGQEVILRCVPISNHLYFYWYRQILGQKVEFLVSFYNNEISEKSEIFDDQFSVERPDGSNFTLKIRSTKLEDSAMYFCASRGLAKNIQYFGAGTRLSVL.

The chain has TRBV12-3 or TRBV12-4 and TRBJ1-4, with D possibly matching TRBD1 (6 bases). CDR3 length: 13 residues. V was shortened by 5 bases and J by 7 bases, with 11 bases between the two germline ends. The CDR3 DNA reads TGTGCCAGCAGTGCGGGGGGCCGTGAAAAACTGTTTTTT. This encodes CASSAGGREKLFF.

The chain couples TRBV11-3 to TRBJ2-7, with 7 positions matching TRBD2. Germline trimming cut 5 bases from V and 2 bases from J; bases unmatched to any gene: 9. CDR1 SGHNT and CDR2 YENEEA come from the germline V gene. The CDR3 has 15 residues. Here the CDR3 DNA reads TGTGCCAGCAGCACCTGGGCGGGGGTTACCTACGAGCAGTACTTC. Translated: CASSTWAGVTYEQYF.

This clone appeared once. The chain couples TRBV19 to TRBJ1-4; the match to TRBD1 covers 7 bases. The junction had 8 bases not matched to a gene; V was cut back by 5 bases and J by 5 bases. There are 15 residues in the CDR3. Per the germline V gene, CDR1 is LNHDA and CDR2 is SQIVND (reference sequence). The CDR3 sequence: CASSPSGTANEKLFF. The CDR3 DNA follows: TGTGCCAGTAGTCCCTCCGGGACAGCCAATGAAAAACTGTTTTTT.

The chain couples TRBV19 to TRBJ1-2; D is unclear. Trimming left V 1 base short and J 4 bases short, with 10 bases between. Germline assignment: CDR1 LNHDA and CDR2 SQIVND (reference sequence). The CDR3 length is 14 residues. The CDR3 region has the DNA TGTGCCAGTAGTATAGGACCAGACCTCTATGGCTACACCTTC. It specifies CASSIGPDLYGYTF.

This chain joins TRBV4-1 and TRBJ2-7; D uncertain. V was trimmed by 2 bases and J by 3 bases, leaving 8 bases between them. The CDR3 sequence is 13 residues long. CDR1 is MGHRA and CDR2 is YSYEKL in the germline V gene. This CDR3 reads CASSQRVSYEQYF. As DNA, the CDR3 is TGCGCCAGCAGCCAAAGGGTCAGCTACGAGCAGTACTTC.

The rearrangement joins TRBV29-1 to TRBJ1-1, with D possibly matching TRBD1 (5 bases). CDR3 length equals 14 residues. Trimming cost V 2 bases and J 0 bases, with 10 bases left between them. The germline CDR1 and CDR2 sequences are SQVTM and ANQGSEA. In DNA form, the CDR3 reads TGCAGCGTTGAAAAGGGGAAAATGAACACTGAAGCTTTCTTT. Translated, it gives CSVEKGKMNTEAFF.